This T cell receptor (beta chain) emerged from a study of OX40 agonist ivuxolimab in advanced cancers. Background for the entire study: Ivuxolimab was an agonistic, fully human IgG2 monoclonal antibody directed against OX40 (CD134), a costimulatory receptor. Among the roughly 52 dose-escalation patients, some 19 had hepatocellular carcinoma, 15 or so melanoma, 9 renal cell carcinoma and 9 head and neck cancer. Intravenous ivuxolimab was administered to patients every 2 weeks at six dose levels: 0.01, 0.1, 0.3, 1.5, 3 and 10 mg/kg. The monotherapy dose-escalation portion (N of about 49 patients) of the phase I ivuxolimab trial is reported in the paper. Prior anti-PD-1, anti-PD-L1 or anti-CTLA-4 therapy was permitted, and approximately 40% of dose-escalation patients had received checkpoint inhibitors. Three dose-escalation patients achieved partial responses, one with hepatocellular carcinoma and two with cutaneous melanoma. In the dose-escalation cohort, around four fifths of patients were male, and the mean age was around 65 years with a range of roughly 20 to 80. The point of sequencing TCRbeta in the periphery was to test whether ivuxolimab changed TCR sequence diversity and drove clonal T-cell expansion. Paper-wide results and their limitations: At doses of 0.1 to 3.0 mg/kg, clonal expansion of both CD4+ and CD8+ blood T cells was observed from baseline to week 6. The antigen specificity of the clonally expanded peripheral T cells was not determined. After ivuxolimab, expanded clones were on average more numerous among CD8+ T cells than among CD4+ T cells. Low levels of normalized T-cell clonal expansion were also seen in some patients who did not respond. Partial responders in the 0.1-3.0 mg/kg groups had among the lowest normalized peripheral clonal expansion, especially among CD8+ T cells.

The trial excluded patients who had a history of autoimmune disease or who were on systemic immunosuppression. Peripheral blood for TCR sequencing was collected from all dose cohorts at baseline, on cycle 4 day 1, and on cycle 7 day 1. The samples were drawn from a first-in-human, open-label, multicenter phase I dose-escalation trial of ivuxolimab. Adults with locally advanced or metastatic head and neck squamous cell, hepatocellular, melanoma or renal cell carcinoma were enrolled in the trial. Before TCR sequencing, CD4+ and CD8+ T cells were separately sorted from peripheral blood. Trimming at the junction amounts to 5 bases on V and 6 bases on J, and the germline ends lie 17 bases apart. The CDR1 and CDR2 encoded by the germline V gene (reference sequence) are MNHEY and SMNVEV. The CDR3 holds 14 amino acids from the cysteine to the phenylalanine. Just CDR3 DNA is preserved here, 42 bases in frame from base 1.

On this clone: Its target antigen remains unknown. No much larger clone is present one base from it, and per-base qualities are unavailable.

To sequence the TCRbeta CDR3 region, genomic DNA was isolated from the sorted cells. The immunoSEQ Assay was used for sequencing of TCRbeta CDR3 regions. In TCRdb, the immuneACCESS table is reduced to in-frame sequences with V and J assigned. These tables do not hold every clone; where another copy was compared, an unresolved V gene accounts for under half, and the others remain unexplained. Recorded for this sample are roughly 63,000 clones; 89% of them occurred a single time. The top ten hold 9.5% to 15% of the sample. The chain uses TRBV27 and TRBJ2-7, with the D call perhaps TRBD1 or TRBD2, each one matching 5 bases. This sequence originates from an adult with an advanced solid tumor such as melanoma, head and neck, liver or kidney cancer. The source material was CD4+ or CD8+ T cells sorted from blood, sampled in a trial of the OX40 agonist ivuxolimab. For the CDR3, the sequence is CASSHGILQGEQYF. Here is the DNA: TGTGCCAGCAGTCACGGGATTCTTCAGGGCGAGCAGTACTTC.